This section outlines one T cell receptor beta chain sequence together with its context. Sequencing used immunoSEQ multiplex PCR; TCRdb keeps in-frame clones, though not all of them. The profile shows around 88,000 clones, 75% to 85% of them singletons. The germline CDR1 and CDR2 sequences are SGHRS and YFSETQ. Deletions cut 0 bases from V and 2 bases from J, with 10 bases between. The CDR3 covers 15 residues. This entry is derived from a study of memory CD4+ T cells and cytomegalovirus serostatus. The sort gate was single viable CD3+CD4+CD8-CD45RO+ cells for memory CD4+ T cells. CMV serostatus came from serum IgG against pp150, pp28, p38, p52. After thawing, CD4+ T cells were positively selected.

The chain employs TRBV5-1 and TRBJ2-3, with D perhaps matching TRBD2 (6 bases). The TCR originated in an adult in good health and CMV-seropositive. Sequencing was performed on memory CD4+ T cells from blood. CDR3 sequence (DNA): TGCGCCAGCAGCTTGGTCGGGGACTCCACAGATACGCAGTATTTT. Translated: CASSLVGDSTDTQYF.